This TCR beta chain was documented in a study of tumor-infiltrating lymphocytes in localized non-small cell lung cancer. About the research overall: Some samples were collected after neoadjuvant chemotherapy; smokers, never-smokers and several histologies were included. Each patient gave resected tumor and non-adjacent uninvolved lung tissue. Study observations and caveats: Technical variation could not be separated from intratumor heterogeneity here.

This CDR3 region has 14 residues. Trimming took 6 bases from V and 5 from J; bases not matched to a gene: 4. CDR1 is MNHEY and CDR2 is SVGAGI in the germline V gene. The protocol was immunoSEQ multiplex PCR, while the TCRdb copy is restricted to in-frame clones and leaves out a portion. The sample consists of over 7,500 clones, just under 85% of them appearing once. Comment on this clone: What it binds is unknown.

The chain joins TRBV6-5 to TRBJ1-2; 12 nucleotides align to TRBD1. The sequencing sample was made of uninvolved lung tissue not adjacent to the tumor. This clonotype originated in a human donor with non-small cell lung cancer. CDR3 residues: CASSLGQGAYGYTF. The CDR3 DNA reads TGTGCCAGCAGCCTGGGACAGGGGGCTTATGGCTACACCTTC.